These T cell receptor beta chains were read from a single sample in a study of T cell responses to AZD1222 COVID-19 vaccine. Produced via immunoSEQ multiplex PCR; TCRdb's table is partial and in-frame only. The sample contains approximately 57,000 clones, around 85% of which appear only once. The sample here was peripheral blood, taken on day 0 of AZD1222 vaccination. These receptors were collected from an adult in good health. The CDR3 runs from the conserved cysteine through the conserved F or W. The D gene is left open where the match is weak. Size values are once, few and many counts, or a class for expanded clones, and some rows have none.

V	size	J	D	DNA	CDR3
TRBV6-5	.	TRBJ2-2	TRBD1	TGTGCCAGCCTGGGACAGCTAAACACCGGGGAGCTGTTTTTT	CASLGQLNTGELFF
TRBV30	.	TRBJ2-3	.	TGTGCCTGGAGTGAGTGGGGGGCCACAGATACGCAGTATTTT	CAWSEWGATDTQYF
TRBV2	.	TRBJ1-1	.	TGTGCCAGCAGTGAGGCTCCCGGTACTGAAGCTTTCTTT	CASSEAPGTEAFF
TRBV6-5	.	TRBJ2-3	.	TGTGCCAGCAGTTACAACAGGGATAGGGCAGATACGCAGTATTTT	CASSYNRDRADTQYF
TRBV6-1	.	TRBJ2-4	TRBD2	TGTGCCAGCAGTGAAGGGGGTAGCGGGGTCCCCCACAAAAACATTCAGTACTTC	CASSEGGSGVPHKNIQYF
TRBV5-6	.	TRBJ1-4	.	TGTGCCAGCAGCTTGGCCCGGGGGGCGGTGGAAAAACTGTTTTTT	CASSLARGAVEKLFF
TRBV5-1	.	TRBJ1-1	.	TGCGCCAGCAGCTTGGATCCGAACACTGAAGCTTTCTTT	CASSLDPNTEAFF
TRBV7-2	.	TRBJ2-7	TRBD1	TGTGCCAGCAGCCATGCCGGGACAGGGACCTACGAGCAGTACTTC	CASSHAGTGTYEQYF
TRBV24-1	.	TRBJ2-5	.	TGTGCCACCAGTGATTTTGGAGAGACCCAGTACTTC	CATSDFGETQYF
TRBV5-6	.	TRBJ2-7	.	TGTGCCAGCAGCTTGGAGAGTAGCGCGGGTTTCACCTACGAGCAGTACTTC	CASSLESSAGFTYEQYF
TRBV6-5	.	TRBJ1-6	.	TGTGCCAGCAGTTACCGAAGAAATTCACCCCTCCACTTT	CASSYRRNSPLHF
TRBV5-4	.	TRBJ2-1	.	TGTGCCAGCAGCTTTGGATTAAGCTCCTACAATGAGCAGTTCTTC	CASSFGLSSYNEQFF
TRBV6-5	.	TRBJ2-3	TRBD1	TGTGCCAGCAGCCAGGGGGCAAGGGATACGCAGTATTTT	CASSQGARDTQYF
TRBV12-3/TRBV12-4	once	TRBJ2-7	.	TGTGCCAGCAGTTTCAGGGGAGACGAGCAGTACTTC	CASSFRGDEQYF
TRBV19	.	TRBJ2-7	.	TGTGCCAGTAGTCGCCTCGGCTACGAGCAGTACTTC	CASSRLGYEQYF
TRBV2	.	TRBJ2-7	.	TGTGCCAGCAGTGAAGCGGAATACGAGCAGTACTTC	CASSEAEYEQYF
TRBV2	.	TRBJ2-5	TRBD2	TGTGCCAGCAGGGGACTAGCGGGAGGGTTCGGGACAGGAGAGACCCAGTACTTC	CASRGLAGGFGTGETQYF
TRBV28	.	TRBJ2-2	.	TGTGCCAGCAGACCACCCATCGACTTAACCGGGGAGCTGTTTTTT	CASRPPIDLTGELFF
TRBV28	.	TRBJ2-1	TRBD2	TGTGCCAGCAGTTCTAGCGGGAAGGTCAATGAGCAGTTCTTC	CASSSSGKVNEQFF
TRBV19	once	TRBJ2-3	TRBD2	TGTGCCACGGGCCCTAGCGGGGGACAAGTGGCGCAGTATTTT	CATGPSGGQVAQYF